This record covers a single TCR beta chain. The sample belongs to a study of T cells expressing NK-cell markers. About the study: From sorted CD3+CD56+NKG2C+, CD3+CD56+NKG2C- and CD3+CD56-NKG2C+ T cells came the TCR beta repertoires.

TCRdb re-analyzed the 5' RACE reads; it lists each CDR3 protein once, without DNA. The repertoire table contains about 440,000 distinct CDR3 sequences. Germline V gene sequence: CDR1 SQVTM, CDR2 ANQGSEA. The CDR3 consists of 12 residues. This receptor was identified in a woman between 18 and 70 years old in good health. Sequencing was carried out using blood T cells: a sorted CD56 or NKG2C T cell subset, CD4+ or CD8+ T cells, or bulk PBMC T cells (not recorded which). J is TRBJ1-1 and V is TRBV29-1; TCRdb outputs TRBD1, but without DNA this stays unchecked. The CDR3 region is CSAHTGDTEAFF.